This T cell receptor beta chain was observed in a study of blood T cell repertoires in COVID-19. The CDR3 has 17 amino acids. Germline V lookup: CDR1 MNHNY, CDR2 SVGAGI (reference sequence). V gave up 5 bases and J gave up 7 bases, with 26 bases separating them. Here immunoSEQ multiplex PCR was the method, and the copy in TCRdb shows in-frame clones only, minus some. The sample records 250,000 to 300,000 clones, approximately 90% being singletons. Specimen: peripheral blood. The chain couples TRBV6-6 to TRBJ1-2; D is unresolved. The clonotype was recovered from a woman in her twenties or thirties who had recovered from COVID-19. The CDR3 region is CASSPGRVAGGYGGYTF. As DNA, the CDR3 is TGTGCCAGCAGTCCCGGACGAGTAGCCGGAGGATATGGTGGCTACACCTTC.